This TCR beta chain originates from a study of radiotherapy plus CTLA-4 blockade in lung cancer. Focal radiation was given together with CTLA-4 blockade (ipilimumab) to patients with chemo-refractory metastatic non-small-cell lung cancer. CDR3 length: 16 residues. Germline V CDR1 and CDR2: SGHVS, FQNEAQ. V lost 0 bases and J lost 4; bases outside the gene matches: 6. Produced via immunoSEQ multiplex PCR; TCRdb's table is partial and in-frame only. The table lists roughly 44,000 clones, around nine tenths of them singletons. The clonotype originates from a human donor with non-small cell lung cancer whose response to radiotherapy plus ipilimumab could not be evaluated. The chain joins TRBV7-8 to TRBJ1-5; TRBD1 agrees at 7 bases. The sample consisted of peripheral blood, taken from a patient treated with radiotherapy plus ipilimumab. Here the CDR3 DNA reads TGTGCCAGCAGCTTAGCGGGGACAGCCATAAATCAGCCCCAGCATTTT. It yields the protein CASSLAGTAINQPQHF.